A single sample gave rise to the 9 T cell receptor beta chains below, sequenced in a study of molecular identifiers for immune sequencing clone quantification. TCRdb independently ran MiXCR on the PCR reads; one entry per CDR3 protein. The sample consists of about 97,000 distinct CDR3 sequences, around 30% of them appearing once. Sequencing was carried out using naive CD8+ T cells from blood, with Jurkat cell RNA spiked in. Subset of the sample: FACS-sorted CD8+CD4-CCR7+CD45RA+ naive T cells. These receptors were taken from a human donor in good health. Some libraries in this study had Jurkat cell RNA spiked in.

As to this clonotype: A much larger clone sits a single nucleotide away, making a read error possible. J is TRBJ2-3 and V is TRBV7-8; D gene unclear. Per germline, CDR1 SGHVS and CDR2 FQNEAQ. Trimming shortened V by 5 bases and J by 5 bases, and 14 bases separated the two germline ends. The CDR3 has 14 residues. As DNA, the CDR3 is TGTGCCAGCAGCGCAGGCAGGTTCGGAGATACGCAGTATTTT. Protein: CASSAGRFGDTQYF.

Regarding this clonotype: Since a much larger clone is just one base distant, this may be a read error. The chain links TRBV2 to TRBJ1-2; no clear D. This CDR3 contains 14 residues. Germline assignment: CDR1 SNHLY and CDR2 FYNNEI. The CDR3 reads CTSSGENKRNGYTF. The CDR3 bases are TGTACCAGCAGTGGGGAAAACAAACGGAATGGCTACACCTTC.

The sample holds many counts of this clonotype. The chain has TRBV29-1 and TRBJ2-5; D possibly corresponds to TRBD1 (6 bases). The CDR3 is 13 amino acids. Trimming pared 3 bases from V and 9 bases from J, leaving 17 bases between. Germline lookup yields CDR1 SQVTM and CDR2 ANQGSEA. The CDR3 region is CSVDTGSIMAQYF. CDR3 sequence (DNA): TGCAGCGTTGATACAGGGTCAATTATGGCCCAGTACTTC.

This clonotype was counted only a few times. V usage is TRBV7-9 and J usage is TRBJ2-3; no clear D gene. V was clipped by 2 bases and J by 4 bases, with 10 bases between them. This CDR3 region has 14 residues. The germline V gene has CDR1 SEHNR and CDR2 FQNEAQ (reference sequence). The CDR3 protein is CASSLLATPDTQYF. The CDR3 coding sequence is TGTGCCAGCAGCTTACTCGCGACCCCAGATACGCAGTATTTT.

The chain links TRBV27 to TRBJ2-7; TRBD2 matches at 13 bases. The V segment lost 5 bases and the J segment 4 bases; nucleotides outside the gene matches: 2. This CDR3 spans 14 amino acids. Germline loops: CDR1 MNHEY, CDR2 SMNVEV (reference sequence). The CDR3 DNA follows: TGTGCCAGCAGTCTACTAGCGGGAGGGTACGAGCAGTACTTC. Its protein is CASSLLAGGYEQYF.

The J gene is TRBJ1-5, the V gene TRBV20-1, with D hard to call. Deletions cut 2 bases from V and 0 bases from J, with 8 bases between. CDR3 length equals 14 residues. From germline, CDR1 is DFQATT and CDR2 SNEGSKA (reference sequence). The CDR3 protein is CSARQTYSNQPQHF. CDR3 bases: TGCAGTGCTAGACAGACTTATAGCAATCAGCCCCAGCATTTT.

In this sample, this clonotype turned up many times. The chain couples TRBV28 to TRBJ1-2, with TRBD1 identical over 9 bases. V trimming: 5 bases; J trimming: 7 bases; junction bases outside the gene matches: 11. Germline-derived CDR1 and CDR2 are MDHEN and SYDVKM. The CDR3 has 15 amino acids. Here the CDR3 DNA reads TGTGCCAGCAGTCTCAACAGGGGGCGCATGCCTGGCTACACCTTC. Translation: CASSLNRGRMPGYTF.

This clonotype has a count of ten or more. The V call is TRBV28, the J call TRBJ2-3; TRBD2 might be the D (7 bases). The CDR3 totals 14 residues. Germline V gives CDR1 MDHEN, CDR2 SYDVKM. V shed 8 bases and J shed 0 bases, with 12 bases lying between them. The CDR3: CASRGALSTDTQYF. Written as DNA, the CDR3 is TGTGCCAGCCGGGGGGCCCTGAGCACAGATACGCAGTATTTT.

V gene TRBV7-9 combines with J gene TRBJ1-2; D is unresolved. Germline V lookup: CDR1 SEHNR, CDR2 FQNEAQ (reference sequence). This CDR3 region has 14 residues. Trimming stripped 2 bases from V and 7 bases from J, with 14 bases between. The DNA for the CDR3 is TGTGCCAGCAGCTTAAAGGCTGAGATCTGTGGCTACACCTTC. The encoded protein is CASSLKAEICGYTF.